The 4 T cell receptor beta chains presented below share a single source sample, sequenced in a study of technical replicates of blood from a handful of donors. TCRdb's copy holds only in-frame clones and misses some; the assay was immunoSEQ multiplex PCR. The sample holds about 70,000 clones; approximately 96% are singletons and the top ten take 0.3% to 0.45%. The sample consisted of T cells isolated from PBMCs. The receptor source for this set is a human donor in good health.

The V and J genes are TRBV2 and TRBJ2-7; 7 bases match TRBD1. J lost 0 bases, V lost 0 bases, and 2 bases had no gene match. The CDR3 totals 15 residues. Germline loops: CDR1 SNHLY, CDR2 FYNNEI. The CDR3 nucleotides read TGTGCCAGCAGTGAAGCAAGGGGGCGCTCCTACGAGCAGTACTTC. Its translation: CASSEARGRSYEQYF. Full variable domain (missing parts from reference TRBV2 and TRBJ2-7): EPEVTQTPSHQVTQMGQEVILRCVPISNHLYFYWYRQILGQKVEFLVSFYNNEISEKSEIFDDQFSVERPDGSNFTLKIRSTKLEDSAMYFCASSEARGRSYEQYFGPGTRLTVT.

The chain employs TRBV2 and TRBJ1-5, with D unclear. Trimming took off 2 bases at V and 6 bases at J, with 8 bases between the two ends. Germline CDR1 SNHLY, CDR2 FYNNEI. The CDR3 has 13 residues. The CDR3 DNA reads as TGTGCCAGCAGTGAAACGGTTGGTCAGCCCCAGCATTTT. Residues: CASSETVGQPQHF.

This clone was counted a single time. V and J are TRBV23-1 and TRBJ2-3; 7 nucleotides line up with TRBD2. TRBV23-1 is an ORF, and what it does is uncertain. V lost 4 bases and J lost 3; bases outside the gene matches: 4. The CDR3 covers 14 residues. The CDR3 DNA reads as TGCGCCAGCAGTCGGGGAGGGGAGACAGATACGCAGTATTTT. It specifies CASSRGGETDTQYF.

The V and J genes are TRBV19 and TRBJ2-7, with D perhaps matching TRBD1 (5 bases). With 6 bases removed from V and 0 bases from J, the gap between germline ends came to 12 bases. Germline V CDR1 and CDR2: LNHDA, SQIVND (reference sequence). The CDR3 extends over 14 amino acids. The CDR3 here is CASRQAGYSYEQYF. The CDR3 region has the DNA TGTGCCAGTAGACAGGCAGGATACTCCTACGAGCAGTACTTC.